This TCR beta chain was captured in a study of human T cells and chemical hapten exposure. General study results and limits: Donors had alopecia, so their immune response may differ from healthy people's.

Germline CDR1 SNHLY, CDR2 FYNNEI. CDR3 length equals 13 residues. V trimming: 8 bases; J trimming: 10 bases; junction bases outside the gene matches: 7. TCRdb re-called the RACE reads with MiXCR, one entry per CDR3 protein. The sample carries about 360,000 distinct CDR3 sequences, roughly 4.8% recorded once. This clonotype was seen more than once but under ten times. Its target is not known. Described time point: patch test 1, 2 weeks after DPC sensitization. Treatment reported: therapeutic diphenylcyclopropenone sensitization with weekly scalp DPC. The specimen comprised whole blood, sampled in connection with sensitization to the hapten diphenylcyclopropenone (DPC). This clonotype originated in a woman aged 50 to 60 with alopecia areata. Some clones in this sample may be carry-over from other donors' samples. V gene TRBV2 combines with J gene TRBJ1-6; 8 positions agree with TRBD1. The chain's CDR3 is CASHQGAGSPLHF. In DNA form, the CDR3 reads TGTGCCAGCCATCAGGGGGCTGGATCACCCCTCCACTTT.